The rows below give T cell receptor beta chains drawn from one sample of a study of blood T cells in healthy people across ages. TCRdb fed the 5' RACE reads into MiXCR, producing one record per CDR3 protein. The sample has about 1.1 million distinct CDR3 sequences; 30% to 40% are singletons. Sequencing was carried out using blood. The receptors were sampled from a man aged 18 to 35 in good health. The CDR3 runs from the conserved cysteine through the conserved F or W. D genes are given only for firm matches. Size is stated for part of the rows, as once, few or many counts, or as a class when the clone is expanded.

size: few; V: TRBV10-3; D: NA; J: TRBJ1-5; CDR3: CAISVSGEGNQPQHF; DNA: TGTGCCATCAGCGTCTCAGGGGAGGGCAATCAGCCCCAGCATTTT
size: NA; V: TRBV28; D: NA; J: TRBJ2-1; CDR3: CASSPIQLAAYNEQFF; DNA: TGTGCCAGCAGCCCTATCCAGTTAGCTGCGTACAATGAGCAGTTCTTC
size: few; V: TRBV20-1; D: TRBD2; J: TRBJ2-7; CDR3: CSARGLAGAPTYEQYF; DNA: TGCAGTGCTAGAGGACTAGCGGGGGCCCCCACCTACGAGCAGTACTTC
size: NA; V: TRBV7-3; D: NA; J: TRBJ2-3; CDR3: CASSGRSSTDTQYF; DNA: TGTGCCAGCTCAGGGAGGTCTAGCACAGATACGCAGTATTTT
size: NA; V: TRBV7-9; D: NA; J: TRBJ1-1; CDR3: CASSLSSLGAQDTEAFF; DNA: TGTGCCAGCAGCTTAAGTTCTTTAGGGGCGCAGGACACTGAAGCTTTCTTT
size: NA; V: TRBV6-1; D: TRBD1; J: TRBJ2-1; CDR3: CASSGEHRGYYNEQFF; DNA: TGTGCCAGCAGTGGGGAACACAGGGGATACTACAATGAGCAGTTCTTC
size: many; V: TRBV6-6; D: NA; J: TRBJ1-2; CDR3: CASSQLQGDVGYGYTF; DNA: TGTGCCAGCAGCCAACTCCAGGGTGATGTGGGCTATGGCTACACCTTC
size: NA; V: TRBV6-6; D: NA; J: TRBJ1-1; CDR3: CASSSPDSDRNTEAFF; DNA: TGTGCCAGCAGTTCCCCTGACTCGGACAGGAACACTGAAGCTTTCTTT
size: NA; V: TRBV12-3/TRBV12-4; D: TRBD2; J: TRBJ2-1; CDR3: CASSLGPVAGGNNEQFF; DNA: TGTGCCAGCAGTTTAGGACCCGTAGCGGGGGGTAACAATGAGCAGTTCTTC
size: NA; V: TRBV27; D: NA; J: TRBJ2-5; CDR3: CASSNGQYQETQYF; DNA: TGTGCCAGCAGCAATGGACAGTACCAAGAGACCCAGTACTTC
size: NA; V: TRBV12-3/TRBV12-4; D: TRBD1; J: TRBJ1-1; CDR3: CASSHTGGHTEAFF; DNA: TGTGCCAGCAGTCATACAGGGGGTCACACTGAAGCTTTCTTT
size: few; V: TRBV19; D: NA; J: TRBJ1-1; CDR3: CASSISRGGWGTEAFF; DNA: TGTGCCAGTAGTATCTCTCGTGGAGGGTGGGGGACTGAAGCTTTCTTT
size: NA; V: TRBV7-9; D: TRBD1; J: TRBJ2-7; CDR3: CSSSLGDSSYEQYF; DNA: TGTTCCAGCAGCTTAGGGGACAGCTCTTACGAGCAGTACTTC
size: NA; V: TRBV4-1; D: TRBD1; J: TRBJ1-2; CDR3: CASSQEGQTFYGYTF; DNA: TGCGCCAGCAGCCAAGAGGGACAGACGTTCTATGGCTACACCTTC
size: NA; V: TRBV29-1; D: NA; J: TRBJ2-7; CDR3: CSVRDLPYEQYF; DNA: TGCAGCGTGCGGGACCTCCCATACGAGCAGTACTTC
size: NA; V: TRBV20-1; D: TRBD1; J: TRBJ1-1; CDR3: CSAESDRGSEAFF; DNA: TGCAGTGCTGAATCGGACAGGGGGTCTGAAGCTTTCTTT
size: NA; V: TRBV20-1; D: NA; J: TRBJ2-7; CDR3: CSAPSRVGSYEQYF; DNA: TGCAGTGCCCCCAGCAGGGTTGGATCCTACGAGCAGTACTTC
size: NA; V: TRBV12-3/TRBV12-4; D: TRBD1; J: TRBJ2-1; CDR3: CASSITSGTGVGEQFF; DNA: TGTGCCAGCAGTATAACCTCCGGGACAGGGGTTGGGGAGCAGTTCTTC
size: NA; V: TRBV20-1; D: NA; J: TRBJ1-2; CDR3: CSARVLQENYGYTF; DNA: TGCAGTGCCCGGGTCCTACAGGAAAACTATGGCTACACCTTC
size: many; V: TRBV12-3/TRBV12-4; D: NA; J: TRBJ2-3; CDR3: CASSLVNFRDTQYF; DNA: TGTGCCAGCAGTTTAGTGAACTTCCGAGATACGCAGTATTTT
size: few; V: TRBV5-5; D: TRBD1; J: TRBJ1-2; CDR3: CASSLGTGIFGYTF; DNA: TGTGCCAGCAGCTTGGGGACAGGGATATTCGGCTACACCTTC
size: once; V: TRBV5-5; D: NA; J: TRBJ1-1; CDR3: CASSVVFGWVTEAFF; DNA: TGTGCCAGCAGCGTGGTGTTCGGTTGGGTCACTGAAGCTTTCTTT
size: once; V: TRBV20-1; D: TRBD2; J: TRBJ2-5; CDR3: CSAKVGLAGPRETQYF; DNA: TGCAGTGCAAAGGTCGGTTTAGCGGGACCGAGAGAGACCCAGTACTTC
size: NA; V: TRBV7-9; D: NA; J: TRBJ2-2; CDR3: CASSFTLSTGELFF; DNA: TGTGCCAGCAGCTTCACCTTGTCTACCGGGGAGCTGTTTTTT
size: NA; V: TRBV20-1; D: NA; J: TRBJ1-1; CDR3: CSAIGEYVGTEAFF; DNA: TGCAGTGCTATCGGGGAGTATGTTGGCACTGAAGCTTTCTTT
size: NA; V: TRBV27; D: NA; J: TRBJ1-1; CDR3: CASSPYSGTQNTEAFF; DNA: TGTGCCAGCAGTCCGTACTCTGGGACACAGAACACTGAAGCTTTCTTT
size: NA; V: TRBV10-3; D: NA; J: TRBJ2-1; CDR3: CAISDIPSSYNEQFF; DNA: TGTGCCATCAGTGACATCCCGAGCTCCTACAATGAGCAGTTCTTC
size: NA; V: TRBV4-1; D: TRBD1; J: TRBJ1-2; CDR3: CASSQPGQGESYTF; DNA: TGCGCCAGCAGCCAACCTGGACAGGGCGAAAGCTACACCTTC
size: few; V: TRBV5-1; D: NA; J: TRBJ1-1; CDR3: CASSEDLSDAFF; DNA: TGCGCCAGCAGCGAGGACCTTTCTGACGCTTTCTTT
size: few; V: TRBV6-5; D: NA; J: TRBJ1-2; CDR3: CASRLGSANYGYTF; DNA: TGTGCCAGCAGATTAGGTTCAGCTAACTATGGCTACACCTTC
size: NA; V: TRBV6-1; D: NA; J: TRBJ2-3; CDR3: CASRQGISTDTQYF; DNA: TGTGCCAGCAGACAGGGTATTAGCACAGATACGCAGTATTTT
size: once; V: TRBV6-2/TRBV6-3; D: NA; J: TRBJ2-5; CDR3: CASGPTGRTQYF; DNA: TGTGCCAGCGGGCCCACGGGAAGGACCCAGTACTTC
size: NA; V: TRBV3-1; D: TRBD1; J: TRBJ1-6; CDR3: CASSHGTGNSPLHF; DNA: TGTGCCAGCAGCCACGGGACAGGGAATTCACCCCTCCACTTT
size: NA; V: TRBV5-1; D: NA; J: TRBJ2-7; CDR3: CASSLRGAGSSSYEQYF; DNA: TGCGCCAGCAGCTTGAGGGGGGCCGGTTCGAGCTCCTACGAGCAGTACTTC
size: few; V: TRBV27; D: NA; J: TRBJ2-3; CDR3: CASSFRGPDTQYF; DNA: TGTGCCAGCAGTTTCCGGGGCCCAGATACGCAGTATTTT
size: many; V: TRBV5-1; D: NA; J: TRBJ2-1; CDR3: CASSLMGGSYNEQFF; DNA: TGCGCCAGCAGCTTGATGGGGGGCTCCTACAATGAGCAGTTCTTC
size: NA; V: TRBV7-2; D: NA; J: TRBJ2-3; CDR3: CASSLDVLSTDTQYF; DNA: TGTGCCAGCAGCTTAGACGTACTTAGCACAGATACGCAGTATTTT
size: few; V: TRBV5-5; D: NA; J: TRBJ2-3; CDR3: CASSITGGGDTQYF; DNA: TGTGCCAGCAGCATCACAGGGGGGGGGGATACGCAGTATTTT
size: NA; V: TRBV20-1; D: NA; J: TRBJ2-1; CDR3: CSATRTDIMQFF; DNA: TGCAGTGCCACTCGGACGGACATCATGCAGTTCTTC
size: NA; V: TRBV7-9; D: NA; J: TRBJ2-2; CDR3: CASSPDKNTGELFF; DNA: TGTGCCAGCAGCCCCGACAAGAACACCGGGGAGCTGTTTTTT
size: few; V: TRBV20-1; D: NA; J: TRBJ2-1; CDR3: CSPHITGTNEQFF; DNA: TGCAGTCCTCATATTACCGGGACGAATGAGCAGTTCTTC
size: few; V: TRBV6-6; D: TRBD1; J: TRBJ2-7; CDR3: CASRERGQGLSYEQYF; DNA: TGTGCCAGCAGGGAACGGGGACAGGGCCTCTCCTACGAGCAGTACTTC
size: NA; V: TRBV4-3; D: TRBD1; J: TRBJ1-2; CDR3: CASGRHRDSNYGYTF; DNA: TGCGCCAGCGGCCGACACCGGGACAGTAACTATGGCTACACCTTC
size: NA; V: TRBV10-3; D: NA; J: TRBJ1-1; CDR3: CAISESGGSEAFF; DNA: TGTGCCATCAGTGAGTCCGGTGGGTCTGAAGCTTTCTTT
size: NA; V: TRBV5-5; D: NA; J: TRBJ1-1; CDR3: CASSLRAGGAIEAFF; DNA: TGCGCCAGCAGCCTGCGGGCCGGGGGCGCGATTGAAGCTTTCTTT
size: NA; V: TRBV20-1; D: TRBD1; J: TRBJ1-1; CDR3: CSARQGGPNTEAFF; DNA: TGCAGTGCTCGACAGGGAGGACCTAACACTGAAGCTTTCTTT
size: NA; V: TRBV25-1; D: NA; J: TRBJ1-1; CDR3: CASSESRWGGAEAFF; DNA: TGTGCCAGCAGTGAATCTCGGTGGGGGGGCGCTGAAGCTTTCTTT
size: NA; V: TRBV2; D: NA; J: TRBJ2-7; CDR3: CASSEAGRGNYEQYF; DNA: TGTGCCAGCAGTGAAGCGGGGCGAGGAAATTACGAGCAGTACTTC
size: many; V: TRBV5-1; D: NA; J: TRBJ2-1; CDR3: CASSSGSGYNEQFF; DNA: TGCGCCAGCAGCTCCGGGAGCGGATACAATGAGCAGTTCTTC